The rows below give T cell receptor beta chains drawn from one sample of a study of T-cell reconstitution after alpha-beta-depleted transplantation in children. TCRdb ran MiXCR on the PCR reads and lists one entry per CDR3 protein. The repertoire holds 550,000 to 800,000 distinct CDR3 sequences, with roughly 14% as singletons. Sequencing was performed on PBMCs, taken before TCRalphabeta/CD19-depleted stem cell transplant. Receptors originate from a girl aged 2 to 10 with congenital amegakaryocytic thrombocytopenia, due to receive a stem cell transplant. CDR3s include the opening cysteine and the closing phenylalanine or tryptophan. The D gene is left open where the match is weak. Size tells how often a clone was seen (once, few, many) or the class of an expanded clone, and some rows leave it out.

v_call	clone_size	d_call	j_call	cdr3_nt	cdr3_aa
TRBV5-1	few	TRBD2	TRBJ2-2	TGCGCCAGCAGCTTGTTGTCTAGCGGGACAGCGGGCCGGACCGGGGAGCTGTTTTTT	CASSLLSSGTAGRTGELFF
TRBV7-3	once	TRBD2	TRBJ2-1	TGTGCCGGCAGCTTTTTGGCTAGCGGGAACAAGGATGAGCAGTTCTTC	CAGSFLASGNKDEQFF
TRBV7-2	NA	NA	TRBJ1-6	TGTGCCAGCAGCTCAGGGGTGGGTTCACCCCTCCACTTT	CASSSGVGSPLHF
TRBV11-2	NA	NA	TRBJ2-1	TGTGCCAGCAGCTCCGTAACCAATGTGCAGTTCTTC	CASSSVTNVQFF
TRBV29-1	NA	TRBD1	TRBJ1-2	TGCAGCGTTGTTCCTTGGCAGGGGGTAACCTATGGCTACACCTTC	CSVVPWQGVTYGYTF
TRBV4-1	few	NA	TRBJ2-5	TGCGCCAGCAGCCATTCCAAAGGAGAGACCCAGTACTTC	CASSHSKGETQYF
TRBV5-1	NA	TRBD1	TRBJ2-1	TGCGCCAGCAGCTTGACTATCGGACAGGGGGCAAGGAATGAGCAGTTCTTC	CASSLTIGQGARNEQFF
TRBV18	many	TRBD1	TRBJ1-5	TGTGCCAGCTCCCTCGGACAGGGCTTAAATCAGCCCCAGCATTTT	CASSLGQGLNQPQHF
TRBV20-1	many	TRBD1	TRBJ1-5	TGCAGTGCTAGAGATCGTGGGACAGCAAATCAGCCCCAGCATTTT	CSARDRGTANQPQHF
TRBV2	few	NA	TRBJ1-2	TGTGCCAGCAGTGAAAACCAACTTAACTATGGCTACACCTTC	CASSENQLNYGYTF
TRBV18	few	TRBD2	TRBJ2-3	TGTGCCAGCGTGGCTAGCGGGACGGATACGCAGTATTTT	CASVASGTDTQYF
TRBV7-9	NA	TRBD1	TRBJ1-6	TGTGCCAGCAGCTTCACAGGGGGCATTTCACCCCTCCACTTT	CASSFTGGISPLHF
TRBV7-9	many	NA	TRBJ1-3	TGTGCCAGCATCCCATCGGGGAAAACTGGAAACACCATATATTTT	CASIPSGKTGNTIYF
TRBV20-1	NA	TRBD1	TRBJ2-7	TGCAGTGCTGATGCCGGGACAGGCTCCTACGAGCAGTACTTC	CSADAGTGSYEQYF
TRBV29-1	many	NA	TRBJ2-3	TGCAGCGTTGAAGGACTCTACGAGCGCACAGATACGCAGTATTTT	CSVEGLYERTDTQYF
TRBV12-3/TRBV12-4	many	NA	TRBJ2-3	TGTGCCAGCAGTCTCCCCGAAGATAGCTCGGCGCAGTATTTT	CASSLPEDSSAQYF
TRBV10-3	many	NA	TRBJ2-7	TGTGCCATCAGTGAGTCGGAATACGAGCAGTACTTC	CAISESEYEQYF
TRBV5-1	few	TRBD2	TRBJ2-7	TGCGCCAGCAGCCCTCCAATATCTAGTAGCGGGAACTACGAGCAGTACTTC	CASSPPISSSGNYEQYF
TRBV7-8	few	NA	TRBJ2-3	TGTGCCAGCAGCTTAGCGGGGGTGGGGAGAAGCACAGATACGCAGTATTTT	CASSLAGVGRSTDTQYF
TRBV27	many	TRBD1	TRBJ1-2	TGTGCCAGCAGAAGCTTGGGACAGGGATCCTATGGCTACACCTTC	CASRSLGQGSYGYTF
TRBV12-3/TRBV12-4	many	TRBD2	TRBJ2-7	TGTGCCAGCAGTTTCGGGACTAGCGGGAGAAACTCCTACGAGCAGTACTTC	CASSFGTSGRNSYEQYF
TRBV5-1	NA	NA	TRBJ2-3	TGCGCCAGCAGCTTGGTGAGCGATTTACTCACAGATACGCAGTATTTT	CASSLVSDLLTDTQYF
TRBV5-1	NA	NA	TRBJ2-2	TGCGCCAGCCAACTTAGCGCGGGCCAAGTCGGGGAGCTGCTTTTT	CASQLSAGQVGELLF
TRBV2	many	NA	TRBJ2-7	TGTGCCAGCCGCGGACTTGCCTACGAGCAGTACTTC	CASRGLAYEQYF
TRBV11-1	few	NA	TRBJ1-1	TGTGCCAGCAGCTCCTCGGGCAACACAGGGCACACTGAAGCTTTCTTT	CASSSSGNTGHTEAFF
TRBV20-1	NA	NA	TRBJ1-2	TGCAGTGCTCAAGACAGCAATGGCTACACCTTC	CSAQDSNGYTF
TRBV5-1	few	NA	TRBJ2-5	TGCGCCAGCAGCTTGGAAGGGGCTCTGTACCAAGAGACCCAGTACTTC	CASSLEGALYQETQYF
TRBV20-1	many	NA	TRBJ2-3	TGCAGTGCTAGTCCCCCGAGCGGGCCCGAGTGGGATACGCAGTATTTT	CSASPPSGPEWDTQYF
TRBV7-8	many	NA	TRBJ2-1	TGTGCCAGCAGCTTAGAGTCCTCAGACAATGAGCAGTTCTTC	CASSLESSDNEQFF
TRBV12-3/TRBV12-4	many	NA	TRBJ1-3	TGTGCCAGCAGCCCCACCGGAATGGGCTCCCTCTCTGGAAACACCATATATTTT	CASSPTGMGSLSGNTIYF
TRBV2	NA	NA	TRBJ2-2	TGTGCCAGCAGTGAAGTGGGGGCGCACACCGGGGAGCTGTTTTTT	CASSEVGAHTGELFF
TRBV6-5	many	NA	TRBJ2-3	TGTGCCAGCAGCCCACGGGGATGGAGCGAGACAGATACGCAGTATTTT	CASSPRGWSETDTQYF
TRBV7-3	few	NA	TRBJ1-1	TGTGCCAGCAGCCCGGGAGGGCCGAACACTGAAGCTTTCTTT	CASSPGGPNTEAFF
TRBV4-1	many	NA	TRBJ1-3	TGCGCCAGCAGCCAAGACAGGGTGGGAGGAAACACCATATATTTT	CASSQDRVGGNTIYF
TRBV4-1	few	NA	TRBJ1-1	TGCGCCAGCAGCCCAGGGATGGGCTTGAACACTGAAGCTTTCTTT	CASSPGMGLNTEAFF
TRBV3-1	NA	TRBD2	TRBJ2-3	TGTGCCAGCAGCCAAGATACGAGGCGGGAGTGGTCGACAGATACGCAGTATTTT	CASSQDTRREWSTDTQYF
TRBV12-3/TRBV12-4	many	NA	TRBJ2-1	TGTGCCAGCAGTTTGGAAGTCCGCTTGTACTACAATGAGCAGTTCTTC	CASSLEVRLYYNEQFF
TRBV12-3/TRBV12-4	few	NA	TRBJ2-7	TGTGCCAGCAGAATAGTAATCGGCGAGCAGTACTTC	CASRIVIGEQYF
TRBV7-3	many	NA	TRBJ2-1	TGTGCCAGCAGTAAGGACCAAATATCCTACAATGAGCAGTTCTTC	CASSKDQISYNEQFF
TRBV24-1	NA	TRBD2	TRBJ2-7	TGTGCCACCAGTGACCCGACTAGCGGGAGCTCCTACGAGCAGTACTTC	CATSDPTSGSSYEQYF
TRBV20-1	few	TRBD1	TRBJ2-3	TGCAGTGGTTCAACAGGGGGCACAGATACGCAGTATTTT	CSGSTGGTDTQYF
TRBV5-1	many	NA	TRBJ2-5	TGCGCCAGCAGCTTAGGGTTTGCAGAGACCCAGTACTTC	CASSLGFAETQYF
TRBV7-9	few	NA	TRBJ1-5	TGTGCCAGCAGCCCCAGCCCGCTCAAGGGGGTCAATCAGCCCCAGCATTTT	CASSPSPLKGVNQPQHF
TRBV10-3	many	TRBD1	TRBJ2-7	TGTGCCATCAGTCAACCGGGACAGGTGTCCTACGAGCAGTACTTC	CAISQPGQVSYEQYF
TRBV11-2	many	NA	TRBJ2-3	TGTGCCAGCAGCTTAGCGATGCGGACAGATACGCAGTATTTT	CASSLAMRTDTQYF
TRBV12-3/TRBV12-4	NA	NA	TRBJ2-1	TGTGCCAGCAGTTTAGGGAGGTCAGGATGGTTCTTC	CASSLGRSGWFF
TRBV5-1	many	TRBD1	TRBJ2-1	TGCGCCAGCAGCGGACAGGGACGGTATGAGCAGTTCTTC	CASSGQGRYEQFF
TRBV7-8	few	NA	TRBJ1-1	TGTGCCAGCAGCTTAGGCGGCGGATCTGAAGCTTTCTTT	CASSLGGGSEAFF